The T cell receptor beta chain under discussion was sequenced for a study of blood T cell repertoires in COVID-19. Study in general: COVID-19 samples, acute and convalescent, were from the United States, Italy and Spain. The cDNA or gDNA used as material had been derived from T cells, B-cell-depleted T cells, or PBMCs.

The table lists this clone with a few counts. In the study's own analysis: How many nucleated cells were present was estimated from reference gene primer amplification. Only in-frame clones appear in the TCRdb table, and some are missing; sequencing was by immunoSEQ multiplex PCR. The D gene and trimming were derived from the DNA, and the V and J assignments and clone size from that table. The sample holds approximately 130,000 clones, more than 75% seen once. V was shortened by 4 bases and J by 4 bases, with 10 bases between the two germline ends. CDR1 and CDR2 (germline): GTSNPN, SVGIG (reference sequence). This CDR3 has 12 amino acids.

The TCR comes from a man in his 60s with acute or convalescent COVID-19. V and J are TRBV30 and TRBJ1-1; maybe TRBD1 (5 bases). Sequencing was performed on peripheral blood. The CDR3: CAWKRGTTEAFF. The CDR3 nucleotides read TGTGCCTGGAAGCGGGGGACCACTGAAGCTTTCTTT.